Shown below are 19 T cell receptor beta chains from a single sample sequenced in a study of blood T cell repertoires in COVID-19. Data came from immunoSEQ multiplex PCR; TCRdb stores just in-frame clones and leaves some out. The table shows approximately 330,000 clones, with roughly 90% occurring only once. Sequencing was performed on peripheral blood. These receptor sequences come from a woman between 50 and 59 years old with active or convalescent COVID-19.

This chain connects TRBV19 to TRBJ1-5, with D possibly TRBD1 on 6 matching bases. The germline CDR1 and CDR2 sequences are LNHDA and SQIVND (reference sequence). This CDR3 contains 14 residues. The V gene lost 0 bases and the J gene lost 6 bases, with 9 bases spanning the gap. Written as DNA, the CDR3 is TGTGCCAGTAGTATAGACGACAGGCTTCAGCCCCAGCATTTT. Translated: CASSIDDRLQPQHF.

V and J are TRBV7-3 and TRBJ2-3; a possible D gene is TRBD2 (6 bases). This CDR3 is built from 17 residues. V lost 5 bases to trimming and J lost 1 base, with 19 bases between them. Germline-derived CDR1 and CDR2 are SGHTA and FQGTGA. The CDR3 reads CASSLQERVAGTDTQYF. In DNA, the CDR3 is TGTGCCAGCAGCCTCCAGGAGAGGGTAGCGGGCACAGATACGCAGTATTTT.

V usage is TRBV6-2 or TRBV6-3 and J usage is TRBJ2-2; D is possibly TRBD1 (6 bases). Germline loops: CDR1 MNHEY, CDR2 SVGEGT. The CDR3 loop spans 18 amino acids. V shed 2 bases and J shed 0 bases, with 16 bases lying between them. The CDR3 DNA is TGTGCCAGCAGTTACCCTAGACGGACAGCTACGAACACCGGGGAGCTGTTTTTT. Amino acid sequence: CASSYPRRTATNTGELFF.

The V gene is TRBV18, the J gene TRBJ2-7, with 7 bases aligning to TRBD1. J lost 1 base, V lost 4 bases, and 7 bases had no gene match. Germline CDR1 reads KGHSH; CDR2 reads LQKENI. The CDR3 has 15 residues. As DNA, the CDR3 is TGTGCCAGCTCACGAGACAGGGTCGGGTCCTACGAGCAGTACTTC. Amino acid sequence: CASSRDRVGSYEQYF.

This chain links TRBV5-3 with TRBJ2-5, with D possibly matching TRBD1 (5 bases). TRBV5-3 is identified as an open reading frame with a role that is uncertain. V was shortened by 5 bases and J by 4 bases, with 12 bases between the two germline ends. This CDR3 spans 13 amino acids. CDR3 DNA: TGTGCCAGAAGTGGACGGCAGGGAGAGACCCAGTACTTC. Protein sequence: CARSGRQGETQYF.

The chain uses TRBV2 and TRBJ1-6; 7 bases map to TRBD1. The CDR3 is 15 residues long. The germline V gene encodes CDR1 SNHLY and CDR2 FYNNEI. The junction had 3 bases not matched to a gene; V was cut back by 3 bases and J by 4 bases. The CDR3, as DNA: TGTGCCAGCAGTGAGACAGGGTCGTATAATTCACCCCTCCACTTT. It specifies CASSETGSYNSPLHF.

This clone appeared once. J is TRBJ2-5 and V is TRBV7-2; 9 bases line up with TRBD2. The V gene's germline CDR1 is SGHTA and CDR2 FQGNSA. With V trimmed by 0 bases and J by 5 bases, 7 bases remained unmatched. The CDR3 has 16 residues. CDR3 loop: CASSLAGTSRFETQYF. The CDR3 bases are TGTGCCAGCAGCTTAGCCGGGACTAGCAGATTTGAGACCCAGTACTTC. The full variable domain, with the rest looked up from reference TRBV7-2 and TRBJ2-5, is GAGVSQSPSNKVTEKGKDVELRCDPISGHTALYWYRQSLGQGLEFLIYFQGNSAPDKSGLPSDRFSAERTGGSVSTLTIQRTQQEDSAVYLCASSLAGTSRFETQYFGPGTRLLVL.

The chain carries TRBV6-5 and TRBJ2-7; TRBD2 aligns across 8 bases. After removal of 2 bases from V and 7 bases from J, the junction contained 13 bases not matched to a gene. The germline V gene encodes CDR1 MNHEY and CDR2 SVGAGI. The CDR3 has 16 amino acids. The CDR3 sequence is CASSYVGGGTTGEQYF. CDR3 DNA: TGTGCCAGCAGTTACGTCGGGGGGGGTACTACTGGAGAGCAGTACTTC.

The gene calls are TRBV10-3 and TRBJ1-2, with 10 bases lining up with TRBD1. This CDR3 comprises 14 residues. From germline, CDR1 is ENHRY and CDR2 SYGVKD. The V gene end was trimmed by 11 bases and the J gene end by 6 bases; junction bases not matched to a gene: 12. The CDR3 protein is CASEGTGARDGYTF. The CDR3 region has the DNA TGTGCCTCCGAGGGGACAGGGGCGAGGGATGGCTACACCTTC.

The chain links TRBV7-2 to TRBJ2-1; weak D call: TRBD1 (5 bases). V lost 5 bases and J 13 bases, leaving 21 bases between the germline ends. The CDR3 loop spans 14 amino acids. Germline V gene data show CDR1 as SGHTA and CDR2 as FQGNSA. CDR3 in amino acids: CASSPNNFDRLQFF. CDR3 DNA sequence: TGTGCCAGCAGCCCCAATAATTTTGACAGATTACAGTTCTTC.

V is TRBV7-8 and J is TRBJ1-1; 9 bases are shared with TRBD1. The CDR3 is 15 residues long. From germline, CDR1 is SGHVS and CDR2 FQNEAQ. V was clipped by 2 bases and J by 1 base; unmatched bases: 2. The CDR3 region has the DNA TGTGCCAGCAGCTTAACGGACAGGGGGAACACTGAAGCTTTCTTT. Encoded protein: CASSLTDRGNTEAFF. Combining the CDR3 with reference TRBV7-8 and TRBJ1-1 gives the whole variable domain GAGVSQSPRYKVAKRGQDVALRCDPISGHVSLFWYQQALGQGPEFLTYFQNEAQLDKSGLPSDRFFAERPEGSVSTLKIQRTQQEDSAVYLCASSLTDRGNTEAFFGQGTRLTVV.

The chain is built from TRBV27 and TRBJ2-5, with D perhaps matching TRBD1 (5 bases). This CDR3 comprises 15 residues. Germline V gene data show CDR1 as MNHEY and CDR2 as SMNVEV (reference sequence). Trimming pared 4 bases from V and 4 bases from J, leaving 16 bases between. CDR3 bases: TGTGCCAGCAGTTCTCACAGGTGGGAAATAGAGACCCAGTACTTC. Its protein is CASSSHRWEIETQYF.

This chain connects TRBV19 to TRBJ2-3, with D uncertain. CDR1 and CDR2 from the germline V gene are LNHDA and SQIVND (reference sequence). This CDR3 has 11 amino acids. The germline V and J ends were trimmed by 3 bases and 5 bases, with 3 bases remaining between them. CDR3 sequence reads: CASSIKDTQYF. DNA for the CDR3: TGTGCCAGTAGTATTAAAGATACGCAGTATTTT. The whole variable domain, filled in from reference TRBV19 and TRBJ2-3, reads DGGITQSPKYLFRKEGQNVTLSCEQNLNHDAMYWYRQDPGQGLRLIYYSQIVNDFQKGDIAEGYSVSREKKESFPLTVTSAQKNPTAFYLCASSIKDTQYFGPGTRLTVL.

V and J are TRBV3-1 (or the pseudogene TRBV3-2) and TRBJ2-5, with D hard to call. The CDR3 totals 13 residues. V dropped 2 bases and J dropped 4 bases, with 8 bases sitting between them. Germline values: CDR1 LGHDT, CDR2 YNNKEL (reference sequence). CDR3 nucleotides: TGTGCCAGCAGCCAACCCCATAGAGAGACCCAGTACTTC. Amino acid sequence: CASSQPHRETQYF.

The chain couples TRBV10-3 to TRBJ1-1; the match to TRBD1 covers 9 bases. The CDR3 has 15 amino acids. Losses at the gene ends were 7 bases for V and 7 bases for J; bases not matched to a gene: 13. Germline V lookup: CDR1 ENHRY, CDR2 SYGVKD. CDR3 bases: TGTGCCATCAACAAGGGACAGGGCAGGGAGGATGAAGCTTTCTTT. Its translation: CAINKGQGREDEAFF.

The chain employs TRBV7-8 and TRBJ1-2; no definite D call. Germline V gene sequence: CDR1 SGHVS, CDR2 FQNEAQ. The CDR3 runs to 15 residues. The V gene lost 3 bases and the J gene lost 5 bases, with 16 bases spanning the gap. CDR3 sequence (DNA): TGTGCCAGCAGCTTCCTTCGGGGTGGCGGTTATGGCTACACCTTC. Its translation is CASSFLRGGGYGYTF.

The V and J genes are TRBV29-1 and TRBJ2-1, with D possibly matching TRBD2 (5 bases). V gave up 6 bases and J gave up 6 bases, with 15 bases separating them. Per germline, CDR1 SQVTM and CDR2 ANQGSEA. The CDR3 runs 13 residues. The CDR3 region is CSVGRTVGNEQFF. The CDR3 DNA is TGCAGCGTCGGGCGGACTGTAGGCAATGAGCAGTTCTTC.

The chain has TRBV28 and TRBJ2-7; a weak D match, TRBD2 (6 bases). This CDR3 region has 15 residues. Germline assignment: CDR1 MDHEN and CDR2 SYDVKM. V was cut by 1 base and J by 0 bases, with 10 bases left in between. CDR3: CASSLFGRGSYEQYF. The CDR3 bases are TGTGCCAGCAGTTTATTCGGGAGAGGCTCCTACGAGCAGTACTTC.

The CDR3 sequence is CASSLAPDRGPSGLNEKLFF. The CDR3 DNA sequence: TGTGCCAGCAGCTTAGCCCCGGACAGGGGGCCCTCGGGTCTTAATGAAAAACTGTTTTTT. The rearrangement links TRBV7-2 to TRBJ1-4, with 11 bases lining up with TRBD1. Unmatched junction bases numbered 13, after V lost 0 bases and J lost 4 bases. The length of the CDR3 is 20 residues. The V gene's germline CDR1 is SGHTA and CDR2 FQGNSA.